A single sample gave rise to the 2 T cell receptor beta chains below, sequenced in a study of sequential checkpoint blockade in melanoma. Generated by immunoSEQ multiplex PCR, the TCRdb table keeps only in-frame clones and is missing some. There are about 17,000 clones in the sample; roughly 70% occur only once, and about an eighth lies in the top ten. Treatment of the sample: randomized to nivolumab then ipilimumab (arm A) or the reverse (arm B). The sequencing used CD8+ T cells sorted from blood (inferred from file names), collected from a patient given nivolumab and ipilimumab in sequence. Receptors were obtained from a human donor with melanoma.

V usage is TRBV27 and J usage is TRBJ1-5; D gene unclear. This CDR3 comprises 13 residues. Germline CDR1 is MNHEY and CDR2 is SMNVEV (reference sequence). V was clipped by 2 bases and J by 6 bases, with 8 bases between them. This chain's CDR3 is CASSLTRVQPQHF. CDR3 bases: TGTGCCAGCAGTTTAACGAGGGTTCAGCCCCAGCATTTT.

This sequence joins TRBV7-9 and TRBJ1-2, with TRBD1 matching over 9 bases. The V and J ends lost 3 bases and 10 bases, in that order; junction bases with no gene match: 15. Germline V gene data show CDR1 as SEHNR and CDR2 as FQNEAQ (reference sequence). The length of the CDR3 is 16 residues. DNA of the CDR3: TGTGCCAGCAGCTTCTCAGGACAGGGGCCCACCGGTGACTACACCTTC. Its protein is CASSFSGQGPTGDYTF. Variable domain in full (rest from reference TRBV7-9 and TRBJ1-2): DTGVSQNPRHKITKRGQNVTFRCDPISEHNRLYWYRQTLGQGPEFLTYFQNEAQLEKSRLLSDRFSAERPKGSFSTLEIQRTEQGDSAMYLCASSFSGQGPTGDYTFGSGTRLTVV.